A selection of T cell receptor beta chains follows, all from one sample in a study of T cell repertoires in cytomegalovirus infection. A single record per CDR3 protein comes from TCRdb applying MiXCR to the reads. The sample holds 450,000 to 600,000 distinct CDR3 sequences, 11% seen once. Sequencing was performed on PBMCs. The receptors here all came from a human donor in good health (CMV status not recorded). Some clones in this sample may be carry-over from other donors' samples. Each CDR3 is given with its conserved first and last residue. A D gene is named only where the DNA matches it firmly. Clone sizes are given selectively: once, few, many, or a class where the clone is expanded.

J gene: TRBJ2-1; clone size: many; D gene: TRBD2; V gene: TRBV28; CDR3 DNA: TGTGCCAGCAGTAACGAAAAATTCGGGAGGGCCCCGGACAATGAGCAGTTCTTC; CDR3 protein: CASSNEKFGRAPDNEQFF
J gene: TRBJ2-7; clone size: many; D gene: TRBD1; V gene: TRBV19; CDR3 DNA: TGTGCCAGTAACTCACCGGGACAGGGGCTCTACGAGCAGTACTTC; CDR3 protein: CASNSPGQGLYEQYF
J gene: TRBJ1-6; clone size: NA; D gene: NA; V gene: TRBV14; CDR3 DNA: TGTGCCAGCAGCCCTCTCCGGAGTTCACCCCTCCACTTT; CDR3 protein: CASSPLRSSPLHF
J gene: TRBJ2-7; clone size: NA; D gene: TRBD1; V gene: TRBV29-1; CDR3 DNA: TGCAGCGTTGGGGGGACAGGGGTCGAGCAGTACTTC; CDR3 protein: CSVGGTGVEQYF
J gene: TRBJ2-2; clone size: NA; D gene: NA; V gene: TRBV7-9; CDR3 DNA: TGTGCCAGCAGCCAAAGGGCCAGGTTCGCGAACACCGGGGAGCTGTTTTTT; CDR3 protein: CASSQRARFANTGELFF
J gene: TRBJ2-2; clone size: many; D gene: NA; V gene: TRBV5-4; CDR3 DNA: TGTGCCAGCAGCTTCAGCACGAAGGCCTTGACCGGGGAGCTGTTTTTT; CDR3 protein: CASSFSTKALTGELFF
J gene: TRBJ2-2; clone size: few; D gene: NA; V gene: TRBV7-9; CDR3 DNA: TGTGCCAGCAGCTCCATAGCGCCCAGCCTCTACACCGGGGAGCTGTTTTTT; CDR3 protein: CASSSIAPSLYTGELFF
J gene: TRBJ1-5; clone size: NA; D gene: NA; V gene: TRBV2; CDR3 DNA: TGTGCCAGCAGTCTGGCAGAAGGGTCCATAGCCCAGCATTTT; CDR3 protein: CASSLAEGSIAQHF
J gene: TRBJ1-4; clone size: NA; D gene: TRBD1; V gene: TRBV18; CDR3 DNA: TGTGCCAGCTCACCAGCGACCGGGACAGCTAATGAAAAACTGTTTTTT; CDR3 protein: CASSPATGTANEKLFF
J gene: TRBJ1-1; clone size: many; D gene: TRBD1; V gene: TRBV9; CDR3 DNA: TGTGCCAGCAGCGTCGGGACAGGGGAACTTGGCACTGAAGCTTTCTTT; CDR3 protein: CASSVGTGELGTEAFF
J gene: TRBJ1-2; clone size: few; D gene: TRBD1; V gene: TRBV6-5; CDR3 DNA: TGTGCCAGCAGGAGGGGGACAGAGGATGGCTACACCTTC; CDR3 protein: CASRRGTEDGYTF
J gene: TRBJ2-5; clone size: many; D gene: TRBD2; V gene: TRBV20-1; CDR3 DNA: TGCAGTGGGGAGCACCCGCGGGAGATAATCGGGACCCAGTACTTC; CDR3 protein: CSGEHPREIIGTQYF
J gene: TRBJ2-5; clone size: many; D gene: TRBD1; V gene: TRBV5-1; CDR3 DNA: TGCGCCAGCAGCTTGGGGGACAGGGACCCGGAGACCCAGTACTTC; CDR3 protein: CASSLGDRDPETQYF
J gene: TRBJ2-5; clone size: many; D gene: TRBD2; V gene: TRBV20-1; CDR3 DNA: TGCAGTGCGAGAGAGGGGCGGGGGCAAGAGACCCAGTACTTC; CDR3 protein: CSAREGRGQETQYF
J gene: TRBJ2-3; clone size: many; D gene: NA; V gene: TRBV7-6; CDR3 DNA: TGTGCCAGCAGCTTCCTCGGGAATACAGATACGCAGTATTTT; CDR3 protein: CASSFLGNTDTQYF
J gene: TRBJ1-3; clone size: many; D gene: NA; V gene: TRBV12-3/TRBV12-4; CDR3 DNA: TGTGCCAGCAGTCCCAGGACAGCGCGACGAAACACCATATATTTT; CDR3 protein: CASSPRTARRNTIYF
J gene: TRBJ1-2; clone size: many; D gene: NA; V gene: TRBV12-3/TRBV12-4; CDR3 DNA: TGTGCCAGCAGTTTAGGAATGGCCGTAAGCTATGGCTACACCTTC; CDR3 protein: CASSLGMAVSYGYTF
J gene: TRBJ2-5; clone size: few; D gene: TRBD2; V gene: TRBV4-2; CDR3 DNA: TGTGCCAGCAGCCAAGGGACCCGGGGGGACGGTAGGGAGACCCAGTACTTC; CDR3 protein: CASSQGTRGDGRETQYF
J gene: TRBJ2-3; clone size: NA; D gene: TRBD2; V gene: TRBV6-5; CDR3 DNA: TGTGCCAGCAGTTTCGTTAGCGGGGGCGCTAGCACAGATACGCAGTATTTT; CDR3 protein: CASSFVSGGASTDTQYF
J gene: TRBJ1-5; clone size: NA; D gene: NA; V gene: TRBV3-1; CDR3 DNA: TGTGCCAGCAGCCAAGGAAGGGGAGCGCCCCAGCATTTT; CDR3 protein: CASSQGRGAPQHF
J gene: TRBJ2-1; clone size: many; D gene: TRBD2; V gene: TRBV6-2/TRBV6-3; CDR3 DNA: TGTGCCAGCAGTTACTCCGCTAGCGGGTCATCCTACAATGAGCAGTTCTTC; CDR3 protein: CASSYSASGSSYNEQFF
J gene: TRBJ2-1; clone size: NA; D gene: TRBD2; V gene: TRBV20-1; CDR3 DNA: TGCAGTGCTCGACTAGCGGGGGGGAACAATGAGCAGTTCTTC; CDR3 protein: CSARLAGGNNEQFF
J gene: TRBJ2-7; clone size: NA; D gene: TRBD2; V gene: TRBV7-9; CDR3 DNA: TGTGCCAGCAGCTTAGCGAAGGGACTAGCGGGTTACGAGCAGTACTTC; CDR3 protein: CASSLAKGLAGYEQYF
J gene: TRBJ2-5; clone size: few; D gene: NA; V gene: TRBV7-9; CDR3 DNA: TGTGCCAGCAGCTTAGTGGAGGGGCTTCTAGGGAAGACCCAGTACTTC; CDR3 protein: CASSLVEGLLGKTQYF
J gene: TRBJ2-1; clone size: NA; D gene: NA; V gene: TRBV10-3; CDR3 DNA: TGTGCCATCAATGGCGGGGGCGAAGATGAGCAGTTCTTC; CDR3 protein: CAINGGGEDEQFF
J gene: TRBJ2-3; clone size: many; D gene: NA; V gene: TRBV7-8; CDR3 DNA: TGTGCCAGCAACTCGCTCGGGGCAGATACGCAGTATTTT; CDR3 protein: CASNSLGADTQYF
J gene: TRBJ2-5; clone size: few; D gene: TRBD2; V gene: TRBV5-4; CDR3 DNA: TGTGCCAGCAGCTTGGCCTGGGGGGGGTTTCAAGAGACCCAGTACTTC; CDR3 protein: CASSLAWGGFQETQYF
J gene: TRBJ2-3; clone size: many; D gene: NA; V gene: TRBV4-2; CDR3 DNA: TGTGCCAGCACCCCTAAAAGGGCGGGACCCACAGATACGCAGTATTTT; CDR3 protein: CASTPKRAGPTDTQYF
J gene: TRBJ2-2; clone size: few; D gene: NA; V gene: TRBV12-5; CDR3 DNA: TGTGCTAGTGCAACAGAAAGCGGGGAGCTGTTTTTT; CDR3 protein: CASATESGELFF
J gene: TRBJ2-7; clone size: many; D gene: NA; V gene: TRBV19; CDR3 DNA: TGTGCCAGTTCTCGAGGGGAGTCCAAACTCTACGAGCAGTACTTC; CDR3 protein: CASSRGESKLYEQYF
J gene: TRBJ2-2; clone size: NA; D gene: NA; V gene: TRBV5-1; CDR3 DNA: TGCGCCAGCAGCCTGCGGCAGCCGAACACCGGGGAGCTGTTTTTT; CDR3 protein: CASSLRQPNTGELFF
J gene: TRBJ2-5; clone size: NA; D gene: TRBD2; V gene: TRBV30; CDR3 DNA: TGTGCCTGGAGTGTAGGAGCGGGAGGGCCCAAAGAGACCCAGTACTTC; CDR3 protein: CAWSVGAGGPKETQYF
J gene: TRBJ2-7; clone size: NA; D gene: TRBD1; V gene: TRBV11-2; CDR3 DNA: TGTGCCAGCAGGAGACGACAGGGTCAACGGAACGAGCAGTACTTC; CDR3 protein: CASRRRQGQRNEQYF
J gene: TRBJ2-5; clone size: many; D gene: NA; V gene: TRBV7-3; CDR3 DNA: TGTGCCAGCAGCTTAGACAGCCAAGAGACCCAGTACTTC; CDR3 protein: CASSLDSQETQYF
J gene: TRBJ2-2; clone size: NA; D gene: TRBD2; V gene: TRBV6-1; CDR3 DNA: TGTGCCAGCAGACTAGCGGGAGGGACCGGGGAGCTGTTTTTT; CDR3 protein: CASRLAGGTGELFF
J gene: TRBJ2-5; clone size: many; D gene: TRBD1; V gene: TRBV4-1; CDR3 DNA: TGCGCCAGCAGCCAAGAACAGGGGGCTAAGGAGACCCAGTACTTC; CDR3 protein: CASSQEQGAKETQYF
J gene: TRBJ1-1; clone size: NA; D gene: NA; V gene: TRBV19; CDR3 DNA: TGTGCCAGTAGTATGGGGGGCGAGAACACTGAAGCTTTCTTT; CDR3 protein: CASSMGGENTEAFF
J gene: TRBJ2-5; clone size: many; D gene: TRBD2; V gene: TRBV12-3/TRBV12-4; CDR3 DNA: TGTGCCAGCGCTTTGCTGAGCGGGATCGAGACCCAGTACTTC; CDR3 protein: CASALLSGIETQYF